This T cell receptor (beta chain) is from a study of T cells in Graves' hyperthyroidism and ophthalmopathy. J was trimmed by 12 bases and V by 5 bases; bases with no gene match: 6. The CDR3 has 12 amino acids. Across 18 months, stable Graves' hyperthyroidism was marked by no progression to ophthalmopathy. Diagnostic decisions used clinical symptoms, serum thyroxine and TRAb, thyroid ultrasound and orbital computed tomography. TCR beta CDR3 region amplification was performed from RNA transcripts. First-round RT-PCR of the TCR CDR3 relied on the HTBI primer set. Each CDR3 protein is one row after TCRdb ran MiXCR on the multiplex PCR reads. The sample shows some 27,000 distinct CDR3 sequences, roughly 45% of them seen only once.

The chain carries TRBV12-3 or TRBV12-4 and TRBJ1-2; TRBD1 matches 10 bases. The TCR comes from a woman in her twenties or thirties with Graves' hyperthyroidism. Sequencing was carried out using blood. The CDR3 is CASSGTGAGNTF. The DNA of the CDR3 is TGTGCCAGCAGTGGGACAGGGGCTGGAAACACCTTC.